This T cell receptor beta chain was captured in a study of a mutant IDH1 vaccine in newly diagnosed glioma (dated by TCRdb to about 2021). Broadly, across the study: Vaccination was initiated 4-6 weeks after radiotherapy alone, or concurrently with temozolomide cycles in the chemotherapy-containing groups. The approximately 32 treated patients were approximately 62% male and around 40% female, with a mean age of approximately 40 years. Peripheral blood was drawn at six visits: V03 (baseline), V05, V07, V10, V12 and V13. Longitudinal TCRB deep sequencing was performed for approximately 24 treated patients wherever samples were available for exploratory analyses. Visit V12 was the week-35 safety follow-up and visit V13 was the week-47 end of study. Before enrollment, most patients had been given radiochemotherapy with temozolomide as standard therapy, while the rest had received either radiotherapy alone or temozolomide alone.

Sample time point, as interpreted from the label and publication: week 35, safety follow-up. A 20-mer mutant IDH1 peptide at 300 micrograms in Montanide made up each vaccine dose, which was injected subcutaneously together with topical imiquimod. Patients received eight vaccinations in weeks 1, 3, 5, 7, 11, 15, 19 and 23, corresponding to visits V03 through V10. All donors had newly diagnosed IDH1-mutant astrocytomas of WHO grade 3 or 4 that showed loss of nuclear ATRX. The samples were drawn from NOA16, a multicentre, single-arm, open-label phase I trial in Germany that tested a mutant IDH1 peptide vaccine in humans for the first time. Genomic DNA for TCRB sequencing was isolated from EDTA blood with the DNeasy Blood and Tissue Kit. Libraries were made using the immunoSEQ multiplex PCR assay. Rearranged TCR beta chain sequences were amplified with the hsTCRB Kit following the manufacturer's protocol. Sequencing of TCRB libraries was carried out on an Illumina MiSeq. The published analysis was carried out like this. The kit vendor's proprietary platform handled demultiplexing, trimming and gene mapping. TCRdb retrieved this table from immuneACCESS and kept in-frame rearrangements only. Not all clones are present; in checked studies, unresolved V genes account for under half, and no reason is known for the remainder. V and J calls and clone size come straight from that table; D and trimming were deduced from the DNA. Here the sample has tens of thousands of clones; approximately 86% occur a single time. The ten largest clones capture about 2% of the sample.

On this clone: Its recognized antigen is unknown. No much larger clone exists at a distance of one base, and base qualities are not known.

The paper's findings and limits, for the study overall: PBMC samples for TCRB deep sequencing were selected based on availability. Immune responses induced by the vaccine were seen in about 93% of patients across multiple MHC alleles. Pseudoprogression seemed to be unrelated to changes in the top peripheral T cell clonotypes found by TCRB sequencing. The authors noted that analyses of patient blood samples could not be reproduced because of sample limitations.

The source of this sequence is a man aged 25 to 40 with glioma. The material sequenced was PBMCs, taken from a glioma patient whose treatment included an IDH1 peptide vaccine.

The CDR3 in this case is CASSPLTMPNTEAFF. In nucleotide form, the sequence is TGTGCCAGCTCACCTTTAACAATGCCGAACACTGAAGCTTTCTTT. The V and J segments used are TRBV18 and TRBJ1-1; the D gene is not confidently resolved. From its cysteine to its phenylalanine, the CDR3 spans 15 amino acids. Only the CDR3 DNA is retained, 45 bases long and in frame from the first base. Looking up the germline V gene yields CDR1 KGHSH and CDR2 LQKENI. V and J are truncated by 3 bases and 1 base respectively, leaving an intervening sequence of 12 bases.